This TCR beta chain was observed in a study of tumour-infiltrating T cells in Burkitt lymphoma. Study-wide background: Repertoire clonality predicted overall and progression-free survival.

The table came from immunoSEQ multiplex PCR; TCRdb's copy has only in-frame clones and leaves some out. The table has approximately 4,000 clones, about 86% seen once. The germline V gene has CDR1 SQVTM and CDR2 ANQGSEA. The CDR3 extends over 13 amino acids. Deletions cut 2 bases from V and 8 bases from J, with 15 bases between. The clonotype comes from a human donor with diffuse large B-cell lymphoma. Some clones in this sample may be carry-over from other donors' samples. Sequenced input: tumor tissue. This sequence joins TRBV29-1 and TRBJ1-2, with D perhaps matching TRBD1 (5 bases). In DNA, the CDR3 is TGCAGCGTTGAAAGGACACCCGAGGAGGGCTACACCTTC. Encoded protein: CSVERTPEEGYTF.